These 19 T cell receptor beta chains came from one sample sequenced in a study of CD4 T cells in relation to SARS-CoV-2 and coronaviruses. Their antigens are not known. Unexposed donor CD4+ T cells date from about 2011-2018, before the COVID-19 pandemic. Isolation of CD4+ T cells took place after around eleven days in culture. The assay was immunoSEQ multiplex PCR, and TCRdb's table has in-frame clones only and misses some. The table lists about 22,000 clones, over 75% of them singletons. Sequences were obtained from CD4+ T cells from PBMCs, cultured in vitro. These receptor sequences come from a human donor in good health.

This clone was seen just once. V and J are TRBV30 and TRBJ2-2, with 7 bases that match TRBD1. The CDR3 has 13 amino acids. Germline loops: CDR1 GTSNPN, CDR2 SVGIG (reference sequence). Trimming cost V 2 bases and J 5 bases; bases outside gene matches: 2. CDR3 residues: CAWSRGRTGELFF. In DNA form, the CDR3 reads TGTGCCTGGAGTAGGGGGCGAACCGGGGAGCTGTTTTTT.

This chain links TRBV28 with TRBJ2-7, with D unresolved. The germline V and J ends were trimmed by 4 bases and 2 bases, with 15 bases remaining between them. Germline V gene data show CDR1 as MDHEN and CDR2 as SYDVKM. The CDR3 covers 15 residues. DNA of the CDR3: TGTGCCAGCAGTTCAGGCAGTCTAATACCCTACGAGCAGTACTTC. Protein: CASSSGSLIPYEQYF.

The chain is built from TRBV5-1 and TRBJ2-4; a weak D match, TRBD2 (6 bases). Between the trimmed V and J ends, which lost 5 bases and 8 bases, there was a span of 23 bases. The CDR3 loop spans 16 amino acids. CDR1 is SGHRS, CDR2 YFSETQ, per germline. The CDR3 is CASSPDPSGDWHIQYF. The CDR3 DNA reads as TGCGCCAGCAGTCCTGACCCCTCGGGAGACTGGCACATTCAGTACTTC.

The chain couples TRBV29-1 to TRBJ1-1; D perhaps matches TRBD1 (5 bases). The V end was cut by 2 bases, the J end by 4 bases, with 11 bases between. The CDR3 is 13 residues long. Looked up from germline, CDR1 is SQVTM and CDR2 is ANQGSEA. The CDR3 DNA sequence: TGCAGCGTTGAAATAGACAGACGCACTGAAGCTTTCTTT. It translates to CSVEIDRRTEAFF.

The genes are TRBV20-1 and TRBJ2-7; D not resolved. Trimming left V 6 bases short and J 0 bases short, with 6 bases between. Germline V gene lookup returns CDR1 DFQATT and CDR2 SNEGSKA (reference sequence). The CDR3 has 11 residues. CDR3 loop: CSAPSSYEQYF. CDR3 coding DNA: TGCAGTGCCCCTAGCTCCTACGAGCAGTACTTC.

The rearrangement uses TRBV19 and TRBJ1-6, with D possibly TRBD1 on 5 matching bases. Germline V lookup: CDR1 LNHDA, CDR2 SQIVND (reference sequence). CDR3 length equals 15 residues. Trimming stripped 3 bases from V and 6 bases from J, with 12 bases between. In DNA, the CDR3 is TGTGCCAGTAGTATCTTGTCCCAGGGTAATTCACCCCTCCACTTT. This codes for CASSILSQGNSPLHF.

The genes are TRBV19 and TRBJ1-5; TRBD1 agrees at 7 bases. This CDR3 region has 14 residues. V dropped 7 bases and J dropped 2; count of bases not matched to a gene: 5. From germline, CDR1 is LNHDA and CDR2 SQIVND (reference sequence). This chain's CDR3 is CASTLGQGNQPQHF. The CDR3, as DNA: TGTGCCAGTACCCTCGGACAGGGCAATCAGCCCCAGCATTTT.

The V call is TRBV6-5, the J call TRBJ2-5, with a weak D call TRBD1 (6 bases). V was shortened by 6 bases and J by 5 bases, with 13 bases between the two germline ends. From germline, CDR1 is MNHEY and CDR2 SVGAGI. CDR3 length: 13 amino acids. The CDR3 DNA reads TGTGCCAGCAGCAGGGACATAAGGGAGACCCAGTACTTC. Encoded protein: CASSRDIRETQYF.

The chain joins TRBV10-3 to TRBJ2-7, with TRBD1 matching 7 bases. This CDR3 is built from 15 residues. Germline CDR1 reads ENHRY; CDR2 reads SYGVKD. V lost 3 bases and J lost 2; bases outside the gene matches: 7. DNA for the CDR3: TGTGCCATCAGTGATCTGGACAGGAGCCCCTACGAGCAGTACTTC. Amino acids: CAISDLDRSPYEQYF.

A few counts support this clone. The chain uses TRBV28 and TRBJ2-7, with 9 nucleotides matching TRBD1. CDR3 length: 16 amino acids. J was trimmed by 0 bases and V by 6 bases; bases with no gene match: 9. Germline loops: CDR1 MDHEN, CDR2 SYDVKM. The CDR3 coding sequence is TGTGCCAGCAGGGGGCTGGGGACAGGGAACTCCTACGAGCAGTACTTC. It is translated as CASRGLGTGNSYEQYF.

The V gene is TRBV6-1, the J gene TRBJ1-1; no reliable D call. Trimming removed 2 bases from V and 9 bases from J, with 7 bases in between. From germline, CDR1 is MNHNS and CDR2 SASEGT. This CDR3 has 11 amino acids. The CDR3 protein is CASSESMKAFF. CDR3 coding DNA: TGTGCCAGCAGTGAATCGATGAAAGCTTTCTTT.

The chain uses TRBV20-1 and TRBJ2-6; TRBD2 is a possible D gene (6 bases). V lost 3 bases and J 0 bases, leaving 12 bases between the germline ends. Germline V gives CDR1 DFQATT, CDR2 SNEGSKA (reference sequence). The CDR3 extends over 16 amino acids. This chain's CDR3 is CSASTGGTSGANVLTF. The CDR3 DNA follows: TGCAGTGCTAGTACCGGGGGTACCTCTGGGGCCAACGTCCTGACTTTC.

This clone was observed a few times. This chain uses TRBV5-4 with TRBJ1-6; D is ambiguous. Trimming removed 0 bases from V and 5 bases from J, with 6 bases in between. Germline assignment: CDR1 SGHNT and CDR2 YYREEE (reference sequence). This CDR3 is built from 14 residues. The CDR3 region is CASSLGVDNSPLHF. The CDR3 nucleotides are TGTGCCAGCAGCTTGGGGGTCGATAATTCACCCCTCCACTTT. Looking up the rest from reference TRBV5-4 and TRBJ1-6 gives the full variable domain: ETGVTQSPTHLIKTRGQQVTLRCSSQSGHNTVSWYQQALGQGPQFIFQYYREEENGRGNFPPRFSGLQFPNYSSELNVNALELDDSALYLCASSLGVDNSPLHFGNGTRLTVT.

The V gene is TRBV6-4, the J gene TRBJ2-1, with TRBD2 identical over 8 bases. The CDR3 contains 15 residues. V was clipped by 0 bases and J by 9 bases; unmatched bases: 7. Germline loops: CDR1 MRHNA, CDR2 SNTAGT. This CDR3 is CASSDSGGRIGEQFF. The CDR3 region has the DNA TGTGCCAGCAGTGACTCGGGCGGGAGGATCGGTGAGCAGTTCTTC.

The rearrangement joins TRBV11-2 to TRBJ1-2, with 12 bases matching TRBD1. The CDR3 extends over 15 amino acids. Germline CDR1 reads SGHAT; CDR2 reads FQNNGV. Trimming cost V 5 bases and J 8 bases; bases outside gene matches: 9. The CDR3 region has the DNA TGTGCCAGCAGCGCAGGGACAGGGGGCTCTCAGGGCTACACCTTC. It encodes CASSAGTGGSQGYTF.

The chain uses TRBV2 and TRBJ1-4, with 8 bases lining up with TRBD1. Per the germline V gene, CDR1 is SNHLY and CDR2 is FYNNEI. The CDR3 covers 14 residues. Trimming removed 7 bases from V and 6 bases from J; junction bases left unmatched: 7. Here the CDR3 DNA reads TGTGCCAGCAATCCGGGACAGGCGCATGAAAAACTGTTTTTT. The encoded protein is CASNPGQAHEKLFF.

The J gene is TRBJ2-4, the V gene TRBV6-2 or TRBV6-3; 11 nucleotides line up with TRBD2. The CDR3 runs 18 residues. J was trimmed by 0 bases and V by 6 bases; bases with no gene match: 10. Germline lookup yields CDR1 MNHEY and CDR2 SVGEGT. The DNA of the CDR3 is TGTGCCAGCAGCAGCCCTCTCACTAGCGGGAGAGCCAAAAACATTCAGTACTTC. It codes for CASSSPLTSGRAKNIQYF.

The chain is built from TRBV4-1 and TRBJ2-1; 7 bases fit TRBD2. The V and J ends lost 3 bases and 8 bases, in that order; junction bases with no gene match: 13. Germline loops: CDR1 MGHRA, CDR2 YSYEKL. This CDR3 is 16 amino acids long. The CDR3 nucleotides read TGCGCCAGCAGCCACCGACTAGCATCCCGCGTCTATGAGCAGTTCTTC. Encoded protein: CASSHRLASRVYEQFF.

This clone was detected only once. This chain connects TRBV29-1 to TRBJ1-1; D gene uncertain. The V and J ends lost 6 bases and 1 base respectively, with 9 bases between them. Germline-derived CDR1 and CDR2 are SQVTM and ANQGSEA. CDR3 size: 12 residues. The CDR3 loop is CSVEVANTEAFF. The CDR3 bases are TGCAGCGTCGAGGTCGCGAACACTGAAGCTTTCTTT.